These T cell receptor beta chains were read from a single sample in a study of blood T cells in healthy people across ages. TCRdb re-analysed the 5' RACE reads in MiXCR, keeping a single row per CDR3 protein. The table includes approximately 940,000 distinct CDR3 sequences, 48% detected once. Sequencing was done on a sample of blood. All receptors come from a man aged 30 to 45 in good health. Each CDR3 is given with its conserved first and last residue. The order of the fields is D gene, V gene, J gene, CDR3 length, clone size, CDR3 protein, CDR3 DNA. The D gene is left open where the match is weak. Clone size is not always given. Where it is, it says once, few, many or a class for expanded clones.

d_call: NA
v_call: TRBV27
j_call: TRBJ1-2
cdr3_length: 16
clone_size: many
cdr3_aa: CASSLLSGEKGRGYTF
cdr3_nt: TGTGCCAGCAGTTTATTATCGGGGGAAAAAGGTCGGGGCTACACCTTC

d_call: NA
v_call: TRBV4-1
j_call: TRBJ2-1
cdr3_length: 16
clone_size: few
cdr3_aa: CASSQDNSGNKNEQFF
cdr3_nt: TGCGCCAGCAGCCAAGATAATAGTGGGAATAAAAATGAGCAGTTCTTC

d_call: NA
v_call: TRBV28
j_call: TRBJ2-1
cdr3_length: 11
clone_size: NA
cdr3_aa: CASSQDSIPFF
cdr3_nt: TGTGCCAGCAGTCAAGACTCGATCCCGTTCTTC

d_call: NA
v_call: TRBV12-3/TRBV12-4
j_call: TRBJ2-6
cdr3_length: 14
clone_size: few
cdr3_aa: CASSSNPGANVLTF
cdr3_nt: TGTGCCAGCAGTTCAAATCCTGGGGCCAACGTCCTGACTTTC

d_call: NA
v_call: TRBV29-1
j_call: TRBJ2-5
cdr3_length: 12
clone_size: NA
cdr3_aa: CSVSREQETQYF
cdr3_nt: TGCAGCGTCAGCCGGGAGCAAGAGACCCAGTACTTC

d_call: NA
v_call: TRBV7-3
j_call: TRBJ1-2
cdr3_length: 14
clone_size: few
cdr3_aa: CASSLNSGSHGYTF
cdr3_nt: TGTGCCAGCAGCTTAAACTCAGGGTCTCATGGCTACACCTTC

d_call: NA
v_call: TRBV27
j_call: TRBJ1-5
cdr3_length: 12
clone_size: NA
cdr3_aa: CASLRSNQPQHF
cdr3_nt: TGTGCCAGTCTACGTAGCAATCAGCCCCAGCATTTT

d_call: TRBD1
v_call: TRBV19
j_call: TRBJ1-1
cdr3_length: 14
clone_size: NA
cdr3_aa: CASSYRGIGTEAFF
cdr3_nt: TGTGCCAGTAGTTACAGGGGGATAGGGACTGAAGCTTTCTTT

d_call: TRBD1
v_call: TRBV29-1
j_call: TRBJ2-7
cdr3_length: 12
clone_size: NA
cdr3_aa: CSADRGKLEQYF
cdr3_nt: TGCAGCGCGGACAGGGGAAAACTCGAGCAGTACTTC

d_call: NA
v_call: TRBV5-5
j_call: TRBJ1-6
cdr3_length: 15
clone_size: NA
cdr3_aa: CASSPRGTNNSPLHF
cdr3_nt: TGTGCCAGCAGCCCGCGGGGCACCAATAATTCACCCCTCCACTTT

d_call: TRBD2
v_call: TRBV4-1
j_call: TRBJ2-4
cdr3_length: 16
clone_size: NA
cdr3_aa: CASSQPREVAKNIQYF
cdr3_nt: TGCGCCAGCAGCCAACCCCGGGAGGTAGCCAAAAACATTCAGTACTTC

d_call: NA
v_call: TRBV18
j_call: TRBJ2-7
cdr3_length: 16
clone_size: NA
cdr3_aa: CASSPIPGHNSYEQYF
cdr3_nt: TGTGCCAGCTCACCCATTCCGGGACATAACTCCTACGAGCAGTACTTC

d_call: NA
v_call: TRBV3-1
j_call: TRBJ1-1
cdr3_length: 14
clone_size: NA
cdr3_aa: CASSHSGRGTEAFF
cdr3_nt: TGTGCCAGCAGCCATAGCGGTCGGGGCACTGAAGCTTTCTTT

d_call: TRBD2
v_call: TRBV27
j_call: TRBJ2-3
cdr3_length: 17
clone_size: NA
cdr3_aa: CASKFVSGGPSTDTQYF
cdr3_nt: TGTGCCAGCAAGTTCGTTAGCGGGGGCCCTAGCACAGATACGCAGTATTTT

d_call: TRBD2
v_call: TRBV6-2/TRBV6-3
j_call: TRBJ2-3
cdr3_length: 17
clone_size: NA
cdr3_aa: CASRRVRSGGHTDTQYF
cdr3_nt: TGTGCCAGCAGAAGAGTTAGGAGCGGGGGCCACACAGATACGCAGTATTTT

d_call: TRBD2
v_call: TRBV9
j_call: TRBJ2-7
cdr3_length: 15
clone_size: NA
cdr3_aa: CASSASGGPAYEQYF
cdr3_nt: TGTGCCAGCAGCGCCTCGGGAGGGCCCGCCTACGAGCAGTACTTC

d_call: NA
v_call: TRBV11-1
j_call: TRBJ2-5
cdr3_length: 18
clone_size: NA
cdr3_aa: CASSLGVGAGQTQETQYF
cdr3_nt: TGTGCCAGCAGCTTAGGTGTCGGAGCCGGGCAGACCCAAGAGACCCAGTACTTC

d_call: TRBD2
v_call: TRBV10-3
j_call: TRBJ2-7
cdr3_length: 16
clone_size: NA
cdr3_aa: CAIRPRTSGGNNEQYF
cdr3_nt: TGTGCCATCAGGCCCAGGACTAGCGGGGGAAACAATGAGCAGTACTTC

d_call: NA
v_call: TRBV25-1
j_call: TRBJ1-1
cdr3_length: 13
clone_size: NA
cdr3_aa: CASSGSGGTEAFF
cdr3_nt: TGTGCCAGCAGTGGATCCGGGGGAACTGAAGCTTTCTTT

d_call: NA
v_call: TRBV6-5
j_call: TRBJ1-5
cdr3_length: 14
clone_size: NA
cdr3_aa: CASRLTTSDQPQHF
cdr3_nt: TGTGCCAGCAGACTGACAACTAGCGATCAGCCCCAGCATTTT

d_call: NA
v_call: TRBV3-1
j_call: TRBJ2-4
cdr3_length: 15
clone_size: few
cdr3_aa: CASSDRDGPLNIQYF
cdr3_nt: TGTGCCAGCAGCGATCGAGACGGACCGCTAAACATTCAGTACTTC

d_call: NA
v_call: TRBV4-1
j_call: TRBJ2-7
cdr3_length: 15
clone_size: NA
cdr3_aa: CASRLTWVANYEQYF
cdr3_nt: TGCGCCAGCAGACTTACTTGGGTGGCAAATTACGAGCAGTACTTC

d_call: NA
v_call: TRBV7-2
j_call: TRBJ1-5
cdr3_length: 15
clone_size: NA
cdr3_aa: CASSSQAGLGQPQHF
cdr3_nt: TGTGCCAGCAGCTCCCAGGCAGGGTTGGGTCAGCCCCAGCATTTT

d_call: NA
v_call: TRBV20-1
j_call: TRBJ1-2
cdr3_length: 15
clone_size: few
cdr3_aa: CSPTDGRGIRWGYTF
cdr3_nt: TGCAGTCCCACGGACGGGAGGGGGATTCGGTGGGGCTACACCTTC

d_call: TRBD2
v_call: TRBV11-2
j_call: TRBJ2-5
cdr3_length: 15
clone_size: NA
cdr3_aa: CASSTGTNRPKTQYF
cdr3_nt: TGTGCCAGCAGCACCGGGACTAACCGGCCGAAGACCCAGTACTTC

d_call: NA
v_call: TRBV20-1
j_call: TRBJ1-2
cdr3_length: 13
clone_size: NA
cdr3_aa: CSASRPGTDGYTF
cdr3_nt: TGCAGTGCTAGTCGTCCAGGTACCGATGGCTACACCTTC

d_call: TRBD1
v_call: TRBV6-2/TRBV6-3
j_call: TRBJ2-7
cdr3_length: 13
clone_size: few
cdr3_aa: CASARDRAYEQYF
cdr3_nt: TGTGCCAGCGCAAGGGACAGAGCCTACGAGCAGTACTTC

d_call: TRBD2
v_call: TRBV5-1
j_call: TRBJ2-1
cdr3_length: 15
clone_size: few
cdr3_aa: CASSLELAGAYEQFF
cdr3_nt: TGCGCCAGCAGCTTGGAACTAGCGGGGGCGTATGAGCAGTTCTTC

d_call: NA
v_call: TRBV6-5
j_call: TRBJ1-1
cdr3_length: 15
clone_size: NA
cdr3_aa: CASSYSRGVNNEAFF
cdr3_nt: TGTGCCAGCAGTTACTCGAGAGGGGTTAACAATGAAGCTTTCTTT

d_call: NA
v_call: TRBV20-1
j_call: TRBJ1-1
cdr3_length: 13
clone_size: few
cdr3_aa: CSAPRGEATEAFF
cdr3_nt: TGCAGTGCCCCCCGGGGGGAGGCCACTGAAGCTTTCTTT

d_call: NA
v_call: TRBV29-1
j_call: TRBJ2-2
cdr3_length: 15
clone_size: NA
cdr3_aa: CSVSVAGAGTGELFF
cdr3_nt: TGCAGCGTTAGTGTGGCAGGGGCGGGCACCGGGGAGCTGTTTTTT

d_call: NA
v_call: TRBV20-1
j_call: TRBJ2-3
cdr3_length: 15
clone_size: few
cdr3_aa: CSAREGGRFTDTQYF
cdr3_nt: TGCAGTGCTAGAGAGGGGGGCAGGTTCACAGATACGCAGTATTTT

d_call: NA
v_call: TRBV20-1
j_call: TRBJ1-6
cdr3_length: 13
clone_size: NA
cdr3_aa: CSAPDIYNSPLHF
cdr3_nt: TGCAGTGCTCCCGACATCTATAATTCACCCCTCCACTTT

d_call: TRBD1
v_call: TRBV6-5
j_call: TRBJ1-2
cdr3_length: 16
clone_size: NA
cdr3_aa: CASSYARGQGDYGYTF
cdr3_nt: TGTGCCAGCAGTTACGCTAGGGGACAGGGTGACTATGGCTACACCTTC

d_call: NA
v_call: TRBV7-2
j_call: TRBJ2-7
cdr3_length: 11
clone_size: NA
cdr3_aa: CASTLGTEQYF
cdr3_nt: TGTGCCAGCACCTTGGGTACCGAGCAGTACTTC

d_call: NA
v_call: TRBV20-1
j_call: TRBJ2-5
cdr3_length: 11
clone_size: NA
cdr3_aa: CSPGGRETQYF
cdr3_nt: TGCAGTCCGGGGGGCCGGGAGACCCAGTACTTC

d_call: TRBD2
v_call: TRBV27
j_call: TRBJ2-5
cdr3_length: 14
clone_size: NA
cdr3_aa: CASSYLAGGKTQYF
cdr3_nt: TGTGCCAGCAGTTACCTAGCGGGGGGAAAGACCCAGTACTTC

d_call: TRBD1
v_call: TRBV29-1
j_call: TRBJ1-1
cdr3_length: 13
clone_size: NA
cdr3_aa: CSTDGQGVTEAFF
cdr3_nt: TGCAGCACTGACGGACAGGGGGTCACTGAAGCTTTCTTT

d_call: TRBD2
v_call: TRBV2
j_call: TRBJ2-3
cdr3_length: 16
clone_size: few
cdr3_aa: CASNGRSGGYTDTQYF
cdr3_nt: TGTGCCAGCAACGGCCGAAGCGGGGGTTACACAGATACGCAGTATTTT

d_call: TRBD1
v_call: TRBV25-1
j_call: TRBJ2-1
cdr3_length: 15
clone_size: once
cdr3_aa: CASSAEMTGIETQFF
cdr3_nt: TGTGCCAGCAGCGCCGAAATGACAGGGATAGAGACCCAGTTCTTC

d_call: NA
v_call: TRBV10-3
j_call: TRBJ2-3
cdr3_length: 15
clone_size: NA
cdr3_aa: CAISETGTKIDTQYF
cdr3_nt: TGTGCCATCAGTGAGACCGGGACCAAGATTGATACGCAGTATTTT

d_call: TRBD1
v_call: TRBV5-1
j_call: TRBJ1-4
cdr3_length: 14
clone_size: NA
cdr3_aa: CASSRQGVMEKLFF
cdr3_nt: TGCGCCAGCAGCCGACAGGGGGTGATGGAAAAACTGTTTTTT

d_call: NA
v_call: TRBV7-9
j_call: TRBJ2-7
cdr3_length: 11
clone_size: few
cdr3_aa: CASSFGREQYF
cdr3_nt: TGTGCCAGCAGCTTCGGACGCGAGCAGTACTTC

d_call: NA
v_call: TRBV29-1
j_call: TRBJ1-6
cdr3_length: 13
clone_size: NA
cdr3_aa: CSVGDGLNSPLHF
cdr3_nt: TGCAGCGTGGGTGACGGACTTAATTCACCCCTCCACTTT

d_call: NA
v_call: TRBV20-1
j_call: TRBJ2-5
cdr3_length: 14
clone_size: NA
cdr3_aa: CSARSPQTQETQYF
cdr3_nt: TGCAGTGCTAGAAGTCCTCAGACTCAAGAGACCCAGTACTTC

d_call: NA
v_call: TRBV27
j_call: TRBJ2-3
cdr3_length: 14
clone_size: NA
cdr3_aa: CASSFPTATDTQYF
cdr3_nt: TGTGCCAGCAGTTTCCCTACAGCCACAGATACGCAGTATTTT

d_call: NA
v_call: TRBV2
j_call: TRBJ2-3
cdr3_length: 11
clone_size: few
cdr3_aa: CASSEMDTQYF
cdr3_nt: TGTGCCAGCAGTGAAATGGATACGCAGTATTTT

d_call: TRBD2
v_call: TRBV4-2
j_call: TRBJ2-3
cdr3_length: 16
clone_size: NA
cdr3_aa: CASSQLGLAGADTQYF
cdr3_nt: TGTGCCAGCAGCCAGCTAGGACTAGCAGGTGCAGATACGCAGTATTTT

d_call: NA
v_call: TRBV7-9
j_call: TRBJ1-1
cdr3_length: 13
clone_size: NA
cdr3_aa: CASSLRDNTEAFF
cdr3_nt: TGTGCCAGCAGCTTGAGGGATAACACTGAAGCTTTCTTT